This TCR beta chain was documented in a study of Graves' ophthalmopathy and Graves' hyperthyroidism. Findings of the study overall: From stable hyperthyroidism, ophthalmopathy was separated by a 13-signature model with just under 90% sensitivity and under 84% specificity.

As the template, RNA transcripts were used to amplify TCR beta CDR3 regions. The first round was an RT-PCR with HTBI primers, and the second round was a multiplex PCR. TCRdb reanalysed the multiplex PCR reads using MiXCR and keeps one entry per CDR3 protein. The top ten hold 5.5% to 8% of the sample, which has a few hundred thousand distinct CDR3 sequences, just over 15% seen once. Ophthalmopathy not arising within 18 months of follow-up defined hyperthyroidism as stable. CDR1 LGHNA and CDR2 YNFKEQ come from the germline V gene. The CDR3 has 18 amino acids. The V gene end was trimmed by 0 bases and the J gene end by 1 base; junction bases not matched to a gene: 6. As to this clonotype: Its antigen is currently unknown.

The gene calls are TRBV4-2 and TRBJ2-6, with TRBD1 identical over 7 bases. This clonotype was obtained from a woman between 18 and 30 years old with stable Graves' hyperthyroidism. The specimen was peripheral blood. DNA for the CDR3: TGTGCCAGCAGCCAAGAGGGACAGTTTATTTCTGGGGCCAACGTCCTGACTTTC. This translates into CASSQEGQFISGANVLTF.